Listed below are T cell receptor beta chains from one sample, sequenced in a study of CD8 T cells in Susac syndrome. TCRdb passed the immunoSEQ multiplex PCR reads through MiXCR, listing each CDR3 protein once. The data show fewer than 150,000 distinct CDR3 sequences, under 95% seen once. The specimen sequenced was CD8+ T cells from PBMCs. These receptors originate from a human donor with multiple sclerosis. Both conserved end residues are part of each CDR3. The order of the fields is clone size, V gene, J gene, D gene, CDR3 DNA, CDR3 protein. A D gene is named only where the DNA matches it firmly. Clone size is shown for a subset of rows, as once, few, many or a class of expanded clone.

size: -; V: TRBV28; J: TRBJ1-1; D: -; DNA: TGTGCCAGCAGTTCTGACCGGAGGAACACTGAAGCTTTCTTT; CDR3: CASSSDRRNTEAFF
size: -; V: TRBV28; J: TRBJ2-5; D: TRBD2; DNA: TGTGCCAGCAGTTCCCAAGGGACTAGCGGCGAGACCCAGTACTTC; CDR3: CASSSQGTSGETQYF
size: -; V: TRBV15; J: TRBJ2-7; D: -; DNA: TGTGCCACCAGCGGAACGGAACCCTACGAGCAGTACTTC; CDR3: CATSGTEPYEQYF
size: -; V: TRBV9; J: TRBJ1-6; D: -; DNA: TGTGCCAGCAGCGCCCAACAGGGAGTTCATTCACCCCTCCACTTT; CDR3: CASSAQQGVHSPLHF
size: -; V: TRBV7-2; J: TRBJ2-3; D: -; DNA: TGTGCCAGCAGCTTAGACCCTGCCTGGACAGATACGCAGTATTTT; CDR3: CASSLDPAWTDTQYF
size: -; V: TRBV27; J: TRBJ1-5; D: -; DNA: TGTGCCAGCAGTTTATCCCCCCCAGGCCGGGATCAGCCCCAGCATTTT; CDR3: CASSLSPPGRDQPQHF
size: once; V: TRBV12-3/TRBV12-4; J: TRBJ2-5; D: -; DNA: TGTGCCAGCAGTTTCCCCTCCCGAAGCGGGTTCCAAGAGACCCAGTACTTC; CDR3: CASSFPSRSGFQETQYF
size: -; V: TRBV29-1; J: TRBJ2-4; D: TRBD1; DNA: TGCAGCGTTGTGGGACAGGGGCTAGCCAAAAACATTCAGTACTTC; CDR3: CSVVGQGLAKNIQYF
size: -; V: TRBV9; J: TRBJ1-3; D: -; DNA: TGTGCCAGCAGCGTACAGGGCCACTCTGGAAACACCATATATTTT; CDR3: CASSVQGHSGNTIYF
size: -; V: TRBV3-1; J: TRBJ2-7; D: TRBD1; DNA: TGTGCCAGCAGCCAGCCTAAGGGACAGGGCCTCTACGAGCAGTACTTC; CDR3: CASSQPKGQGLYEQYF
size: -; V: TRBV4-3; J: TRBJ2-7; D: -; DNA: TGCGCCAGCAGCCCAACCACAGGCGCGAGCTCCTACGAGCAGTACTTC; CDR3: CASSPTTGASSYEQYF
size: -; V: TRBV12-3/TRBV12-4; J: TRBJ1-1; D: -; DNA: TGTGCCAGCAGGGAGACACTTGGGAGCACTGAAGCTTTCTTT; CDR3: CASRETLGSTEAFF
size: -; V: TRBV12-3/TRBV12-4; J: TRBJ1-5; D: TRBD1; DNA: TGTGCCAGCAGTCGTAGGGACAGCTCGAATCAGCCCCAGCATTTT; CDR3: CASSRRDSSNQPQHF
size: few; V: TRBV7-8; J: TRBJ2-7; D: -; DNA: TGTGCCAGCAGCCAGAGACAGACCACCTACGAGCAGTACTTC; CDR3: CASSQRQTTYEQYF
size: -; V: TRBV7-7; J: TRBJ2-1; D: -; DNA: TGTGCCAGCAGCTCGACAGGTCCCCGGGAGCAGTTCTTC; CDR3: CASSSTGPREQFF
size: -; V: TRBV2; J: TRBJ2-1; D: -; DNA: TGTGCCACAGGCCCGCGGGATATAACGGACAATGAGCAGTTCTTC; CDR3: CATGPRDITDNEQFF
size: -; V: TRBV29-1; J: TRBJ1-2; D: -; DNA: TGCAGCGTTGTGGGGTGGGACTATGGCTACACCTTC; CDR3: CSVVGWDYGYTF
size: -; V: TRBV5-1; J: TRBJ2-7; D: TRBD1; DNA: TGCGCCAGCTGCCCCCTCGGGACAGAAATCTCCTACGAGCAGTACTTC; CDR3: CASCPLGTEISYEQYF
size: -; V: TRBV12-3/TRBV12-4; J: TRBJ2-2; D: -; DNA: TGTGCCAGCAGTCGCTATACAGTTGACACCGGGGAGCTGTTTTTT; CDR3: CASSRYTVDTGELFF
size: -; V: TRBV6-5; J: TRBJ2-7; D: TRBD2; DNA: TGTGCCAGCAGTTTCACGGACAGGGTAGGACTAGCGGTAACCTTCTACGAGCAGTACTTC; CDR3: CASSFTDRVGLAVTFYEQYF
size: once; V: TRBV9; J: TRBJ2-1; D: -; DNA: TGTGCCAGCAGCGTAGTTAGCTCCTACAATGAGCAGTTCTTC; CDR3: CASSVVSSYNEQFF
size: -; V: TRBV2; J: TRBJ2-3; D: -; DNA: TGTGCCAGCAGTGAAGCGGATGGGGTGTATACGCAGTATTTT; CDR3: CASSEADGVYTQYF
size: -; V: TRBV12-3/TRBV12-4; J: TRBJ1-5; D: -; DNA: TGTGCCAGCAGTCCTGACAGAGTCGCATGGCCCCAGCATTTT; CDR3: CASSPDRVAWPQHF
size: -; V: TRBV5-1; J: TRBJ2-7; D: -; DNA: TGCGCCAGCAGCTTGGCCCAGGGGATCTCCCACGAGCAGTACTTC; CDR3: CASSLAQGISHEQYF
size: -; V: TRBV10-2; J: TRBJ2-3; D: TRBD2; DNA: TGCGCCAGCAGTGATCGGGGGGAGGGCCTCACAGATACGCAGTATTTT; CDR3: CASSDRGEGLTDTQYF
size: -; V: TRBV7-2; J: TRBJ1-5; D: -; DNA: TGTGCCAGCAGCTTATTAGGATATCAGCCCCAGCATTTT; CDR3: CASSLLGYQPQHF
size: few; V: TRBV24-1; J: TRBJ2-7; D: -; DNA: TGTGCCACCAGTGAGGCGGGCCTTGATGAGCAGTACTTC; CDR3: CATSEAGLDEQYF
size: -; V: TRBV12-5; J: TRBJ2-1; D: -; DNA: TGTGCTAGTGGTTTGCCGTTAGGGGCAGGTGAGCAGTTCTTC; CDR3: CASGLPLGAGEQFF
size: -; V: TRBV27; J: TRBJ1-2; D: TRBD1; DNA: TGTGCCAGCAGTGACAGGGAAAGCAACTATGGCTACACCTTC; CDR3: CASSDRESNYGYTF
size: -; V: TRBV30; J: TRBJ2-1; D: TRBD2; DNA: TGTGCCTGGAGTGTACAGGCTAGCGGGAGGGAAAATGAGCAGTTCTTC; CDR3: CAWSVQASGRENEQFF